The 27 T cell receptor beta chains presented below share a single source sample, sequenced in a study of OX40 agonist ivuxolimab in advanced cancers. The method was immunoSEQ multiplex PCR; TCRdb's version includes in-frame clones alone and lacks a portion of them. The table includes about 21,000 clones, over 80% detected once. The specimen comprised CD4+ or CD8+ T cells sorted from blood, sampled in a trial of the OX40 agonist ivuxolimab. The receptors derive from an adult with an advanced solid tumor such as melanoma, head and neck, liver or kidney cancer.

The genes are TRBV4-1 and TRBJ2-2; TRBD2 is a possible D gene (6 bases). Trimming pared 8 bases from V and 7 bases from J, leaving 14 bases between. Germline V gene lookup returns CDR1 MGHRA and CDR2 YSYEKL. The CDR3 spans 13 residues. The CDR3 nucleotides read TGCGCCAGCCGTCTAGCGTCTAACGGGGAGCTGTTTTTT. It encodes CASRLASNGELFF.

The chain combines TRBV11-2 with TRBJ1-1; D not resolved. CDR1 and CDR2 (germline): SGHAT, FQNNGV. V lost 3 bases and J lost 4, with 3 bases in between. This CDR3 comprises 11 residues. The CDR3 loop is CASSFSTEAFF. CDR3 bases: TGTGCCAGCAGCTTTTCCACTGAAGCTTTCTTT.

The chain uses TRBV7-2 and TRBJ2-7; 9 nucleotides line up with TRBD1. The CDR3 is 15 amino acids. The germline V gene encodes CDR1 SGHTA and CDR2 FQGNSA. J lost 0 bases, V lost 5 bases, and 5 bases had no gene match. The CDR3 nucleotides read TGTGCCAGCAGCCCGGACAGGGGTACCTCCTACGAGCAGTACTTC. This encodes CASSPDRGTSYEQYF.

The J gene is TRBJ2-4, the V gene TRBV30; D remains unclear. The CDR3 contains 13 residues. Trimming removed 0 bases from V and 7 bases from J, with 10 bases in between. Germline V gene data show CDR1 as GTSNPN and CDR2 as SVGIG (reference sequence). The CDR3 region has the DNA TGTGCCTGGAGTGTTGTAGGGTTGAACATTCAGTACTTC. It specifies CAWSVVGLNIQYF. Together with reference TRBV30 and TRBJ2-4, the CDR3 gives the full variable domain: SQTIHQWPATLVQPVGSPLSLECTVEGTSNPNLYWYRQAAGRGLQLLFYSVGIGQISSEVPQNLSASRPQDRQFILSSKKLLLSDSGFYLCAWSVVGLNIQYFGAGTRLSVL.

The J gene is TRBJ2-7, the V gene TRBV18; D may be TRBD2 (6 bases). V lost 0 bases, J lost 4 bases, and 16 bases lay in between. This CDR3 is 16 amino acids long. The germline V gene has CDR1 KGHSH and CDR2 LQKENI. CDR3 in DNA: TGTGCCAGCTCACCACCGGGGGGTGGGTTTGCGTACGAGCAGTACTTC. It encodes CASSPPGGGFAYEQYF.

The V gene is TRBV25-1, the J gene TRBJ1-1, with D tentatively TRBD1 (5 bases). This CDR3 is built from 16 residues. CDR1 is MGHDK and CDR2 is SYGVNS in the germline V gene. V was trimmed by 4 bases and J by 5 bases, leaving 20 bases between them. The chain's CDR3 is CASSVLGGADGTEAFF. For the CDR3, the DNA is TGTGCCAGCAGTGTACTGGGGGGAGCAGACGGTACTGAAGCTTTCTTT.

The chain's CDR3 is CASSAPRQGSGYTF. The CDR3 DNA sequence: TGTGCCAGCAGTGCCCCCCGACAGGGATCGGGCTACACCTTC. The V gene is TRBV6-1, the J gene TRBJ1-2; 7 bases line up with TRBD1. The CDR3 loop spans 14 amino acids. In germline, CDR1 is MNHNS, CDR2 SASEGT. With 4 bases clipped from V and 8 bases from J, the junction kept 10 bases outside the gene matches.

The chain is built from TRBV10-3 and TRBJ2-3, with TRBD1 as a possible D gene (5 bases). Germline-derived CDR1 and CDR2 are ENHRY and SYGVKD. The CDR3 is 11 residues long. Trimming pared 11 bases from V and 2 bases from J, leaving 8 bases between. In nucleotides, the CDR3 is TGTGCCGCAGGGAACACAGATACGCAGTATTTT. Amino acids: CAAGNTDTQYF.

The CDR3 sequence: CASSPSTGREKWGYTF. The CDR3 region has the DNA TGTGCCAGCTCACCATCTACGGGACGGGAGAAGTGGGGCTACACCTTC. The chain employs TRBV18 and TRBJ1-2; D might be TRBD1 (5 bases). Germline CDR1 and CDR2: KGHSH and LQKENI. There are 16 residues in the CDR3. The V and J ends lost 2 bases and 8 bases respectively, with 21 bases between them.

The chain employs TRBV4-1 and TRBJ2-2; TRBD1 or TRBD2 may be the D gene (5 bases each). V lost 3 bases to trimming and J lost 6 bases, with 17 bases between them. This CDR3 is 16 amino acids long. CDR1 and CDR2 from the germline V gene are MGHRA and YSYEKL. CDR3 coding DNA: TGCGCCAGCAGCCAGAATATAGGGGAGCTCCCCGGGGAGCTGTTTTTT. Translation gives CASSQNIGELPGELFF.

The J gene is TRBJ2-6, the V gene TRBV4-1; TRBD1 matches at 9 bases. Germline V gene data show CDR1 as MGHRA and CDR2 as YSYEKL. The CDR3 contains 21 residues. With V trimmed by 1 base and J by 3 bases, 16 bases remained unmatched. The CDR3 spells CASSQGRAEQGAIFGANVLTF. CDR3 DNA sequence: TGCGCCAGCAGCCAAGGGAGGGCAGAACAGGGGGCTATTTTTGGGGCCAACGTCCTGACTTTC.

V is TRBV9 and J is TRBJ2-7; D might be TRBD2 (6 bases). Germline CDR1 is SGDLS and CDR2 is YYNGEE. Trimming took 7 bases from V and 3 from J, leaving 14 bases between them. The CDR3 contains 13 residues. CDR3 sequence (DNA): TGTGCCAGCTCCGGGACTCCAAGCTACGAGCAGTACTTC. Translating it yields CASSGTPSYEQYF.

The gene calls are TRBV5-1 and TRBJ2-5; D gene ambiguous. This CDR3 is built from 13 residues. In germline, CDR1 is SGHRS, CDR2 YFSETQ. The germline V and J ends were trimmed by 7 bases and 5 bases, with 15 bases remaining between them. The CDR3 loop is CASRPSPRETQYF. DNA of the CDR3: TGCGCCAGCCGACCCTCGCCAAGGGAGACCCAGTACTTC.

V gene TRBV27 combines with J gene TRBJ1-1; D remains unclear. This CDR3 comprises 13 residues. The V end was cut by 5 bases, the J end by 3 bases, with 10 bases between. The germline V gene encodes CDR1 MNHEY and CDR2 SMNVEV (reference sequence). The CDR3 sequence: CASSPQMHTEAFF. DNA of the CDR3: TGTGCCAGCAGTCCGCAGATGCACACTGAAGCTTTCTTT.

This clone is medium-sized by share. The CDR3 DNA reads as TGTGCCAGCAGGCTTAGGGGTTCCTACAATGAGCAGTTCTTC. Amino acid sequence: CASRLRGSYNEQFF. The chain joins TRBV5-8 to TRBJ2-1, with a weak D call TRBD1 (5 bases). This CDR3 is built from 14 residues. Germline CDR1 is SGHTS and CDR2 is YDEGEE. Trimming cost V 5 bases and J 1 base, with 10 bases left between them.

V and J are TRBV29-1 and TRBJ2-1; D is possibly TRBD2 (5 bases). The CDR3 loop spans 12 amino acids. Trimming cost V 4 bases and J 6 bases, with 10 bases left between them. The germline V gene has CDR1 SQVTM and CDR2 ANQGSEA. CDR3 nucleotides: TGCAGCGTTGTGCGACGGGGCAATGAGCAGTTCTTC. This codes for CSVVRRGNEQFF.

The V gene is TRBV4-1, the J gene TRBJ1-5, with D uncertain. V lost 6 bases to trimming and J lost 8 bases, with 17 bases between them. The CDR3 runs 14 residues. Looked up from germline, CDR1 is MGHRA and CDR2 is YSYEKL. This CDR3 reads CASSAIGEVEPQHF. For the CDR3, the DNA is TGCGCCAGCAGTGCAATTGGGGAAGTGGAGCCCCAGCATTTT.

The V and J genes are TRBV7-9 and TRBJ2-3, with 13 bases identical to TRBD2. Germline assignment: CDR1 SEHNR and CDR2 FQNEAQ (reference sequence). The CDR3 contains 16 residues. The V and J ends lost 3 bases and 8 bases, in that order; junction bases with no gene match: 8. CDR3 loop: CASSFRLAGGGGTQYF. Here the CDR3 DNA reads TGTGCCAGCAGCTTTCGACTAGCGGGAGGTGGTGGTACGCAGTATTTT. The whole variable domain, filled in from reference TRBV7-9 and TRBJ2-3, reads DTGVSQNPRHKITKRGQNVTFRCDPISEHNRLYWYRQTLGQGPEFLTYFQNEAQLEKSRLLSDRFSAERPKGSFSTLEIQRTEQGDSAMYLCASSFRLAGGGGTQYFGPGTRLTVL.

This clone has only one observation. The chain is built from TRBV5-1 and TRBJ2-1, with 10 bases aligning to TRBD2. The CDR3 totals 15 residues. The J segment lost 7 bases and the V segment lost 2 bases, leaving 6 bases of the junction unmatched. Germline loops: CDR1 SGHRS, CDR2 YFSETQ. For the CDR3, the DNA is TGCGCCAGCAGCTTAGCGGGGGGGCCGTGGAATGAGCAGTTCTTC. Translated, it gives CASSLAGGPWNEQFF. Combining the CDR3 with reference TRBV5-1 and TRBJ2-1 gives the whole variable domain KAGVTQTPRYLIKTRGQQVTLSCSPISGHRSVSWYQQTPGQGLQFLFEYFSETQRNKGNFPGRFSGRQFSNSRSEMNVSTLELGDSALYLCASSLAGGPWNEQFFGPGTRLTVL.

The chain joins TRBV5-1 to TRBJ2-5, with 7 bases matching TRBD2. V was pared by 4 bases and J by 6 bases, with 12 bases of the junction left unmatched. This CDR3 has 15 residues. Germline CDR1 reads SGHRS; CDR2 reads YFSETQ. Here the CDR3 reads CASSRGSGLEKTQYF. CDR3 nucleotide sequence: TGCGCCAGCAGCCGCGGGAGTGGGCTTGAGAAGACCCAGTACTTC.

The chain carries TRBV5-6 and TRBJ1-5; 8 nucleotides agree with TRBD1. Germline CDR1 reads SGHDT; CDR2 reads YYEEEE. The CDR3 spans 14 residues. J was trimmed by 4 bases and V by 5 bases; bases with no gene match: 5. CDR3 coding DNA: TGTGCCAGCAGTCCAGGGGGCGGAAATCAGCCCCAGCATTTT. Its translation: CASSPGGGNQPQHF. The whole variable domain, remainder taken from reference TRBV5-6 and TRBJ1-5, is DAGVTQSPTHLIKTRGQQVTLRCSPKSGHDTVSWYQQALGQGPQFIFQYYEEEERQRGNFPDRFSGHQFPNYSSELNVNALLLGDSALYLCASSPGGGNQPQHFGDGTRLSIL.

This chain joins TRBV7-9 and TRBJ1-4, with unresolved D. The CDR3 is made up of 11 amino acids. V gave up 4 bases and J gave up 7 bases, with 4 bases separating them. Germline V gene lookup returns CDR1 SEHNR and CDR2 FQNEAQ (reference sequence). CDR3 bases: TGTGCCAGCAGCTCCGGTGAAAAACTGTTTTTT. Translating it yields CASSSGEKLFF.

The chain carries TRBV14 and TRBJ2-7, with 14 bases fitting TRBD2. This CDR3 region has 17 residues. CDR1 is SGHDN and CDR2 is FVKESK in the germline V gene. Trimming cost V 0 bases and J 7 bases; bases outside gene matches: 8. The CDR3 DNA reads TGTGCCAGCAGCCAAGAAGGGTTGGGACTAGCGGGAGTAGAGCAGTACTTC. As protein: CASSQEGLGLAGVEQYF.

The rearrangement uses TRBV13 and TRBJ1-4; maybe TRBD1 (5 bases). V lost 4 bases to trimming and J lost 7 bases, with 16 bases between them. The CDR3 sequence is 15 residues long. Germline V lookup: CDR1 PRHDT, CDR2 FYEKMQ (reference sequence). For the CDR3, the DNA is TGTGCCAGCAGCTCTACCGGGACTTCGGGTGAAAAACTGTTTTTT. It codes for CASSSTGTSGEKLFF.

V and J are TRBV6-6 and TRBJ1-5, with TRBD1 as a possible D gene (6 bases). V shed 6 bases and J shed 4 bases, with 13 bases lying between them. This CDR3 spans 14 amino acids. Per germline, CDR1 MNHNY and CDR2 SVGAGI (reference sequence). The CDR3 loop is CASSPPGHNQPQHF. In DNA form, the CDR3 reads TGTGCCAGCAGCCCGCCGGGACATAATCAGCCCCAGCATTTT.

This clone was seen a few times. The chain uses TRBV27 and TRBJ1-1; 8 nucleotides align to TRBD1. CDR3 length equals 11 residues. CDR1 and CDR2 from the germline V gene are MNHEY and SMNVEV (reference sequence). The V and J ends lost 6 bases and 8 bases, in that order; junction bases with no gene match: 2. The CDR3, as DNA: TGTGCCAGCAGCTCAGGGGGCGAAGCTTTCTTT. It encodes CASSSGGEAFF.

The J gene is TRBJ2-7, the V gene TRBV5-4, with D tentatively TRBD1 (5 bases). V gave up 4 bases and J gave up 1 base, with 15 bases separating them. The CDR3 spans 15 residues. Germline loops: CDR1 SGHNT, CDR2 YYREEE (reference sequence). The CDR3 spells CASSKGHTTSYEQYF. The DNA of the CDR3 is TGTGCCAGCAGCAAGGGGCATACCACTTCCTACGAGCAGTACTTC.